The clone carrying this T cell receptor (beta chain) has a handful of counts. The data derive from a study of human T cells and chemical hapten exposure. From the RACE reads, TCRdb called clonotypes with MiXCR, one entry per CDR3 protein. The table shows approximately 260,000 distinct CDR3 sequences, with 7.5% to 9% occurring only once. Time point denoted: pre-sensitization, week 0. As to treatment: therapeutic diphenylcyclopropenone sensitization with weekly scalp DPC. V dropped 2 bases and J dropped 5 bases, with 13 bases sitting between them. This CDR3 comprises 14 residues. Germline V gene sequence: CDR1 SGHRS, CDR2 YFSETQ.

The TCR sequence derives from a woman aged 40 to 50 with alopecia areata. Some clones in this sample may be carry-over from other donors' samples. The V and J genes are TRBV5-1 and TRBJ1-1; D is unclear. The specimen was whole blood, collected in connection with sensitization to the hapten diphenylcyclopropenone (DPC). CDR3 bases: TGCGCCAGCAGCTTCGAGAGGTCGGGAACTGAAGCTTTCTTT. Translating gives CASSFERSGTEAFF. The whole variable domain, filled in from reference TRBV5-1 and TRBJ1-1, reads KAGVTQTPRYLIKTRGQQVTLSCSPISGHRSVSWYQQTPGQGLQFLFEYFSETQRNKGNFPGRFSGRQFSNSRSEMNVSTLELGDSALYLCASSFERSGTEAFFGQGTRLTVV.